This entry features one T cell receptor beta chain sequence. The data stem from a study of blood T cell repertoires in COVID-19. The germline CDR1 and CDR2 sequences are LGHNA and YNFKEQ. The CDR3 length is 16 residues. Trimming stripped 0 bases from V and 2 bases from J, with 13 bases between. Some clones are missing from TCRdb's copy, which holds only in-frame ones; the method was immunoSEQ multiplex PCR. In the table there are about 270,000 clones, approximately 86% of which are singletons. This rearrangement joins TRBV4-2 to TRBJ1-2, with a possible D match to TRBD1 (5 bases). The clonotype comes from a middle-aged man with active or convalescent COVID-19. Sequencing was done on a sample of peripheral blood. CDR3 in DNA: TGTGCCAGCAGCCAAGAGGCCACGGGGGGAAACTATGGCTACACCTTC. Its translation is CASSQEATGGNYGYTF.